Included here is one T cell receptor (beta chain) sequence, with context. This entry is derived from a study of blood T cell repertoires in COVID-19. Looking at the study overall: Italy, Spain and the United States were the sources of the convalescent and acute COVID-19 samples. T cells, B-cell-depleted T cells, or PBMCs provided the cDNA or gDNA that served as material.

As processed by the authors: Nucleated cell counts were estimated from reference gene primer amplification. TCRdb's copy holds only in-frame clones and misses some; the assay was immunoSEQ multiplex PCR. The V and J calls and clone size are taken from that table; D and trimming were inferred from the DNA. The table includes roughly 200,000 clones, over 75% detected once. Trimming left V 2 bases short and J 5 bases short, with 16 bases between. Germline loops: CDR1 SGDLS, CDR2 YYNGEE. The CDR3 covers 15 residues. Sequenced input: peripheral blood. This TCR was sampled from a human donor with active or convalescent COVID-19. The donor label of this sample is uncertain. The rearrangement uses TRBV9 and TRBJ2-5; tentative D call: TRBD2 (6 bases). The CDR3 loop is CASSVGTLGRETQYF. In nucleotides, the CDR3 is TGTGCCAGCAGCGTCGGGACTCTCGGCAGGGAGACCCAGTACTTC.